Below are 21 T cell receptor beta chains sequenced from a single sample in a study of blood T cell repertoires in COVID-19. Measured with immunoSEQ multiplex PCR; TCRdb has only the in-frame clones, and not every one. Here the sample spans roughly 39,000 clones, approximately 89% being singletons. Sequenced input: peripheral blood. Receptor source: a woman in her sixties or seventies with acute or convalescent COVID-19.

The V call is TRBV7-8, the J call TRBJ2-3; D gene ambiguous. The germline V gene has CDR1 SGHVS and CDR2 FQNEAQ. Trimming cost V 5 bases and J 6 bases, with 21 bases left between them. This CDR3 contains 16 residues. This CDR3 reads CASSPDPNGMRDTQYF. CDR3 DNA: TGTGCCAGCAGCCCAGACCCAAATGGCATGAGGGATACGCAGTATTTT.

The chain is built from TRBV7-2 and TRBJ2-1, with 7 bases identical to TRBD2. CDR1 and CDR2 (germline): SGHTA, FQGNSA. Trimming cost V 1 base and J 10 bases; bases outside gene matches: 10. The CDR3 loop spans 15 amino acids. CDR3 region: CASSLDLVRAGEQFF. The CDR3 DNA reads TGTGCCAGCAGCTTAGATTTAGTAAGAGCGGGGGAGCAGTTCTTC.

The V gene is TRBV4-3, the J gene TRBJ2-7, with TRBD1 matching 8 bases. This CDR3 is 18 amino acids long. V lost 0 bases to trimming and J lost 1 base; unmatched junction nucleotides: 11. The V gene's germline CDR1 is LGHNA and CDR2 YSLEER. CDR3 protein: CASSQDRSRGDRSYEQYV. Written as DNA, the CDR3 is TGCGCCAGCAGCCAAGATCGGAGTAGGGGGGACAGGTCCTACGAGCAGTACGTC.

This chain joins TRBV13 and TRBJ1-5; possibly TRBD1 for D (6 bases). The length of the CDR3 is 13 residues. Trimming stripped 5 bases from V and 7 bases from J, with 12 bases between. Germline V gene data show CDR1 as PRHDT and CDR2 as FYEKMQ (reference sequence). The CDR3 reads CASSVNRVQPQHF. The CDR3 DNA reads TGTGCCAGCAGCGTCAACAGGGTCCAGCCCCAGCATTTT. Full variable domain (remainder filled in from reference TRBV13 and TRBJ1-5): AAGVIQSPRHLIKEKRETATLKCYPIPRHDTVYWYQQGPGQDPQFLISFYEKMQSDKGSIPDRFSAQQFSDYHSELNMSSLELGDSALYFCASSVNRVQPQHFGDGTRLSIL.

The CDR3 DNA reads as TGTGCCAGCAGGGATACGGGAGGGCCCGGGAATGAGCAGTTCTTC. Its protein is CASRDTGGPGNEQFF. The chain joins TRBV2 to TRBJ2-1; 8 positions match TRBD2. The junction had 11 bases not matched to a gene; V was cut back by 6 bases and J by 7 bases. CDR3 length: 15 amino acids. Germline loops: CDR1 SNHLY, CDR2 FYNNEI.

The rearrangement joins TRBV5-6 to TRBJ1-3; TRBD1 matches 7 bases. CDR1 is SGHDT, CDR2 YYEEEE, per germline. Trimming removed 4 bases from V and 5 bases from J; junction bases left unmatched: 9. This CDR3 has 15 residues. Here the CDR3 reads CASSPQGLARNTIYF. The CDR3, as DNA: TGTGCCAGCAGCCCACAGGGGTTAGCGAGAAACACCATATATTTT.

The gene calls are TRBV10-3 and TRBJ1-1; TRBD1 agrees at 10 bases. V shed 7 bases, J shed 4 bases, and the junction held 3 bases outside the gene matches. The CDR3 is 13 residues long. Germline loops: CDR1 ENHRY, CDR2 SYGVKD. The CDR3 DNA reads as TGTGCCATCATGGGGACAGGGGCCACTGAAGCTTTCTTT. It specifies CAIMGTGATEAFF.

In this sample, this clone turned up a few times. This chain connects TRBV18 to TRBJ2-1; 8 positions agree with TRBD2. The germline gives CDR1 KGHSH, CDR2 LQKENI. The V gene end was trimmed by 0 bases and the J gene end by 10 bases; junction bases not matched to a gene: 11. CDR3 length equals 16 residues. The DNA for the CDR3 is TGTGCCAGCTCACCACCTACCGGGAGGGCGGTCAGGGAGCAGTTCTTC. Its translation: CASSPPTGRAVREQFF.

The chain uses TRBV10-2 and TRBJ2-2; D remains unclear. The germline V and J ends were trimmed by 10 bases and 9 bases, with 9 bases remaining between them. This CDR3 region has 10 residues. Germline lookup yields CDR1 WSHSY and CDR2 SAAADI. The CDR3 loop is CANPHRELFF. The CDR3 DNA reads as TGCGCCAACCCCCACAGGGAGCTGTTTTTT.

This sequence joins TRBV5-1 and TRBJ2-3, with 7 bases that match TRBD2. V lost 3 bases, J lost 4 bases, and 11 bases stayed unmatched. CDR3 size: 16 residues. Germline CDR1 and CDR2: SGHRS and YFSETQ. The CDR3 here is CASSWGDYEGADTQYF. The CDR3 DNA sequence: TGCGCCAGCAGCTGGGGGGACTATGAGGGCGCAGATACGCAGTATTTT.

The chain joins TRBV6-1 to TRBJ1-5, with 9 bases aligning to TRBD1. V dropped 2 bases and J dropped 5; count of bases not matched to a gene: 7. Germline V CDR1 and CDR2: MNHNS, SASEGT. The CDR3 has 16 amino acids. CDR3 nucleotide sequence: TGTGCCAGCAGTGAATTTGGACAGGGGTTTCATCAGCCCCAGCATTTT. It translates to CASSEFGQGFHQPQHF.

The chain combines TRBV10-1 with TRBJ2-7; 11 positions agree with TRBD2. Trimming took 10 bases from V and 1 from J; bases not matched to a gene: 6. Germline V gene data show CDR1 as WNHNN and CDR2 as SYGVQD (reference sequence). The CDR3 has 14 residues. CDR3 region: CATTSGRRSYEQYV. DNA for the CDR3: TGCGCCACTACTAGCGGGAGACGTTCCTACGAGCAGTACGTC.

The V gene is TRBV7-8, the J gene TRBJ1-2; a weak D match, TRBD1 (5 bases). From germline, CDR1 is SGHVS and CDR2 FQNEAQ. The CDR3 runs to 13 residues. V was cut by 0 bases and J by 7 bases, with 9 bases left in between. Here the CDR3 DNA reads TGTGCCAGCAGCTTAGCAGGGGAAGGTGGCTACACCTTC. It encodes CASSLAGEGGYTF.

This chain uses TRBV11-2 with TRBJ2-3, with D unresolved. V was trimmed by 5 bases and J by 0 bases, leaving 9 bases between them. There are 14 residues in the CDR3. Germline CDR1 is SGHAT and CDR2 is FQNNGV. CDR3 region: CASSRLVSTDTQYF. The DNA for the CDR3 is TGTGCCAGCAGCCGACTTGTGAGCACAGATACGCAGTATTTT.

This clone has just a few counts. Other DNA sequences in the same sample also yield this CDR3. CDR3 amino acids: CASSPGLAGVDTQYF. The CDR3 nucleotides are TGTGCCAGCAGCCCAGGACTAGCGGGAGTAGATACGCAGTATTTT. This chain links TRBV4-2 with TRBJ2-3, with 13 positions matching TRBD2. Per the germline V gene, CDR1 is LGHNA and CDR2 is YNFKEQ. J gave up 5 bases and V 4 bases, and 3 bases lay outside the gene matches. The CDR3 sequence is 15 residues long.

This clone was picked up a small number of times. The V and J genes are TRBV29-1 and TRBJ1-1; D gene unclear. The CDR3 has 10 residues. The germline gives CDR1 SQVTM, CDR2 ANQGSEA. V was shortened by 7 bases and J by 7 bases, with 10 bases between the two germline ends. CDR3 loop: CSGGEVEAFF. CDR3 bases: TGCAGCGGTGGGGAGGTTGAAGCTTTCTTT.

DNA of the CDR3: TGCGCCAGCAGCTCCGGACTAGCGGGAGAGGAAGAGACCCAGTACTTC. Protein: CASSSGLAGEEETQYF. V usage is TRBV5-1 and J usage is TRBJ2-5, with TRBD2 matching over 13 bases. This CDR3 has 16 residues. Per the germline V gene, CDR1 is SGHRS and CDR2 is YFSETQ. V lost 3 bases to trimming and J lost 3 bases; unmatched junction nucleotides: 5.

CDR3 loop: CASSDSWGGYNEQFF. DNA for the CDR3: TGTGCCAGCAGTGACTCATGGGGGGGGTACAATGAGCAGTTCTTC. The chain has TRBV6-4 and TRBJ2-1; 7 nucleotides line up with TRBD2. CDR3 length: 15 residues. The V gene's germline CDR1 is MRHNA and CDR2 SNTAGT. V lost 0 bases to trimming and J lost 4 bases; unmatched junction nucleotides: 3.

The chain joins TRBV27 to TRBJ1-2; 9 bases line up with TRBD1. Trimming took 5 bases from V and 8 from J; bases not matched to a gene: 6. The CDR3 loop spans 13 amino acids. Germline CDR1 MNHEY, CDR2 SMNVEV (reference sequence). The CDR3 DNA is TGTGCCAGCAGTCTCGGGACAGGGCAAGGCTACACCTTC. Translated: CASSLGTGQGYTF.

V is TRBV27 and J is TRBJ1-6, with D uncertain. Trimming took 3 bases from V and 0 from J, leaving 12 bases between them. Germline values: CDR1 MNHEY, CDR2 SMNVEV (reference sequence). There are 17 residues in the CDR3. CDR3 nucleotide sequence: TGTGCCAGCAGTTTTATCTTGGCGGACTCCTATAATTCACCCCTCCACTTT. Translation gives CASSFILADSYNSPLHF.

The chain uses TRBV6-5 and TRBJ2-1; tentatively, D is TRBD2 (7 bases). Germline CDR1 reads MNHEY; CDR2 reads SVGAGI. V was cut by 6 bases and J by 1 base, with 10 bases left in between. CDR3 length: 14 residues. DNA of the CDR3: TGTGCCAGCAGCCGGGGGGCGTCCTACAATGAGCAGTTCTTC. Its translation is CASSRGASYNEQFF.